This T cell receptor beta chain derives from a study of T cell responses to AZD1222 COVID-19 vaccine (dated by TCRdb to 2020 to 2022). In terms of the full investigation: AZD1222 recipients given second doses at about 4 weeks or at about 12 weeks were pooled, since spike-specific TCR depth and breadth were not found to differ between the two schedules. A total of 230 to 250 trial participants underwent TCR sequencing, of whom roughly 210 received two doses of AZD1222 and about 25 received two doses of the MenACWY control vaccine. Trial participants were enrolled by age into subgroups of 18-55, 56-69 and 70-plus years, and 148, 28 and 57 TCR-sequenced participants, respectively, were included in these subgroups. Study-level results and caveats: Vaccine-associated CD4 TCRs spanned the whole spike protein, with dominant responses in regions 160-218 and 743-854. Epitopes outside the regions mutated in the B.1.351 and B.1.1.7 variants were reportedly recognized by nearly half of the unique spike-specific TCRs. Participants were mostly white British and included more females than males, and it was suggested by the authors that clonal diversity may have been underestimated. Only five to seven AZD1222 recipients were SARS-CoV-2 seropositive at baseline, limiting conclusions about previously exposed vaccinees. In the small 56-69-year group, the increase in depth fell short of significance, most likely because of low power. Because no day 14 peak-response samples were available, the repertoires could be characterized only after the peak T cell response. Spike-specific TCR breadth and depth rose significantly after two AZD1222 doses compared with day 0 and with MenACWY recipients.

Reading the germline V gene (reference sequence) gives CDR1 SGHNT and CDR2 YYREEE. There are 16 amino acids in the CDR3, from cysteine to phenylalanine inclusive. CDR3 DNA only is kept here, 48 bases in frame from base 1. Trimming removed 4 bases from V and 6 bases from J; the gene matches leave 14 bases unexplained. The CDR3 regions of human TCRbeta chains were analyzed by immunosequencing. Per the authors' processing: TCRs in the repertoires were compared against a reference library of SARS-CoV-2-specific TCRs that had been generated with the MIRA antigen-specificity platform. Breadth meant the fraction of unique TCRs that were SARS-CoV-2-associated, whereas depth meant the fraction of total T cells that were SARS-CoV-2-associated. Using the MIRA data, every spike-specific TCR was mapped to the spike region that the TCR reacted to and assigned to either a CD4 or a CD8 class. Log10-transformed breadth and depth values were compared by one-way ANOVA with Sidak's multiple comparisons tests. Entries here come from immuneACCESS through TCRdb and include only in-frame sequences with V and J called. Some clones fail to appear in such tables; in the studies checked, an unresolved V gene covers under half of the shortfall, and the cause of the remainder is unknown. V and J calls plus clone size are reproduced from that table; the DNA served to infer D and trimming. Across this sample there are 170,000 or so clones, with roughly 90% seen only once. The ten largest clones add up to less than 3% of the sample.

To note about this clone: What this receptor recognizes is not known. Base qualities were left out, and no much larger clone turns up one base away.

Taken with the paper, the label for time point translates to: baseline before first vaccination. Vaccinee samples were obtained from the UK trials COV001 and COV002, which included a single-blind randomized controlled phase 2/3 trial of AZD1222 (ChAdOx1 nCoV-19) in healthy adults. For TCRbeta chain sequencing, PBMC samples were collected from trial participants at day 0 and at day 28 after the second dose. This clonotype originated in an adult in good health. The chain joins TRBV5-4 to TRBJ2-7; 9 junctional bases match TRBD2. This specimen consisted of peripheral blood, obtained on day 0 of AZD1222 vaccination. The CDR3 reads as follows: CASSPVGLATPREQYF. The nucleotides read TGTGCCAGCAGCCCGGTCGGACTAGCGACCCCTCGCGAGCAGTACTTC.